This is a list of T cell receptor beta chains from one sample in a study of cytomegalovirus exposure and HLA in healthy donors. Clones were read by immunoSEQ multiplex PCR, and TCRdb kept only the in-frame ones, dropping some. The sample has more than 85,000 clones, 76% seen once. The sequenced sample was PBMCs. The receptors here all came from a woman aged 45 to 65 in good health and CMV-seropositive. Both conserved end residues are part of each CDR3. Fields, in order: V gene, J gene, D gene, clone size, CDR3 DNA, CDR3 protein. A D gene is named only where the DNA matches it firmly. Clone size, where shown, is once, few, many, or a class for clones that have expanded.

TRBV7-8,TRBJ2-5,-,-,TGTGCCAGCAGCTTAGAGGCAGGGCAGAGAGAGACCCAGTACTTC,CASSLEAGQRETQYF
TRBV5-1,TRBJ2-7,TRBD1,once,TGCGCCAGCAGCTTGAACACCGGGACAGGGAGCGAGCAGTACTTC,CASSLNTGTGSEQYF
TRBV25-1,TRBJ2-1,-,-,TGTGCCAGCAGATTCCGTAGGGGCACTGAGCAGTTCTTC,CASRFRRGTEQFF
TRBV6-1,TRBJ2-2,TRBD2,-,TGTGCCAGCAGTGTGTCGGCTAGCGGGAGGTTTAACACCGGGGAGCTGTTTTTT,CASSVSASGRFNTGELFF
TRBV14,TRBJ2-7,-,few,TGTGCCAGCAGCCAAAGAGGAGGGGTCCTCTCCTACGAGCAGTACTTC,CASSQRGGVLSYEQYF
TRBV28,TRBJ1-2,-,-,TGTGCCAGCAGCCCTCAGACAGTTAACTATGGCTACACCTTC,CASSPQTVNYGYTF
TRBV2,TRBJ2-3,-,-,TGTGCCAGCAGTGAACGAAGCCTAGGTGGCACAGATACGCAGTATTTT,CASSERSLGGTDTQYF
TRBV7-9,TRBJ2-7,TRBD2,few,TGTGCCAGCAGCCCCCTAGGAGGCGGGAGTAGTTCCTACGAGCAGTACTTC,CASSPLGGGSSSYEQYF
TRBV5-1,TRBJ1-5,-,-,TGCGCCAGCAGCTTTGGGCCAGGGATACAGCCCCAGCATTTT,CASSFGPGIQPQHF
TRBV2,TRBJ2-1,TRBD2,-,TGTGCCAGCAGCGACTCACTAGCGGGAAACCTAGACAATGAGCAGTTCTTC,CASSDSLAGNLDNEQFF
TRBV14,TRBJ2-1,TRBD2,few,TGTGCCAGCAGCCTCGGGAAACTAGCGGGAGTTAATGAGCAGTTCTTC,CASSLGKLAGVNEQFF
TRBV2,TRBJ2-7,TRBD2,once,TGTGGCAGCAGTGAGCTAGCGGGGGACACCTACGAGCAGTACTTC,CGSSELAGDTYEQYF
TRBV7-2,TRBJ2-7,-,-,TGTGCCAGCAGCTTATTCCAGTCGGGAGAGCAGTACTTC,CASSLFQSGEQYF
TRBV4-1,TRBJ2-2,TRBD2,few,TGCGCCAGCAGCCAAGTCCAACTAGCGTCGAACACCGGGGAGCTGTTTTTT,CASSQVQLASNTGELFF
TRBV14,TRBJ2-7,-,-,TGTGCCAGCAGCCAAGATTTTAAAACGGGAGCCGGAGTCTACGAGCAGTACTTC,CASSQDFKTGAGVYEQYF
TRBV15,TRBJ1-1,TRBD1,-,TGTGCCACCAGCAGTGACAGGGGAGGTTCAAACACTGAAGCTTTCTTT,CATSSDRGGSNTEAFF
TRBV9,TRBJ1-1,-,few,TGTGCCAGCAGCCCCCTTCTAGACCTGAACACTGAAGCTTTCTTT,CASSPLLDLNTEAFF
TRBV5-1,TRBJ2-7,-,once,TGCGCCAGCAGCTTGGACAGTTCCTACGAGCAGCACTTC,CASSLDSSYEQHF
TRBV19,TRBJ1-2,-,few,TGTGCCAGTAATCAGGGGAACAACTATGGCTACACCTTC,CASNQGNNYGYTF
TRBV11-2,TRBJ2-1,TRBD2,-,TGTGCCAGCAGCTCCCCCCGACTAGCGGGAGAGGGATACAATGAGCAGTTCTTC,CASSSPRLAGEGYNEQFF
TRBV7-2,TRBJ1-2,-,-,TGTGCCAGCAGCTTGGACACTAACTATGGCTACACCTTC,CASSLDTNYGYTF
TRBV27,TRBJ1-6,-,once,TGTGCCAGCAGTTTTGAGGGTAAGAATTCACCCCTCCACTTT,CASSFEGKNSPLHF
TRBV29-1,TRBJ1-1,-,few,TGCAGCGCCTGGGACATGGACACTGAAGCTTTCTTT,CSAWDMDTEAFF
TRBV30,TRBJ2-7,TRBD1,-,TGTGCCTGGGCTTCCCCGGACAGGTCCTACGAGCAGTACTTC,CAWASPDRSYEQYF
TRBV6-1,TRBJ1-1,-,few,TGTGCCAGCAGTCCTGAGGCGGCCCGTGGAGCTTTCTTT,CASSPEAARGAFF
TRBV12-5,TRBJ2-7,-,-,TGTGCTAGTGGTTTGCCCCCCCCTGCCTACGAGCAGTACTTC,CASGLPPPAYEQYF
TRBV21-1,TRBJ2-3,-,few,TGTGCCAGCAGCATAGGAATGGGACTAGCTACAGATACGCAGTATTTT,CASSIGMGLATDTQYF
TRBV7-9,TRBJ2-7,TRBD1,few,TGTGCCAGCAGCTTCAGGGGGCGAGGATACGAGCAGTACTTC,CASSFRGRGYEQYF
TRBV6-6,TRBJ2-1,-,few,TGTGCCAGCAGCACAATAGCCACTGAGCAGTTCTTC,CASSTIATEQFF
TRBV7-6,TRBJ2-2,-,-,TGTGCCAGCAGCTTTTCTTCCGGGACAATGAACACCGGGGAGCTGTTTTTT,CASSFSSGTMNTGELFF
TRBV9,TRBJ1-2,TRBD1,-,TGTGCCAGCAGCGTTGGGACAGCCGGAGACTATGGCTACACCTTC,CASSVGTAGDYGYTF
TRBV6-1,TRBJ2-7,-,-,TGTGCCAGCATCTCGGACTTACTTCCCTACGAGCAGTACTTC,CASISDLLPYEQYF
TRBV5-3,TRBJ2-5,TRBD2,-,TGTGCCAGAAGCCCTGATTCAGGACTAGCGGGGTGGGAGACCCAGTACTTC,CARSPDSGLAGWETQYF
TRBV27,TRBJ1-1,-,-,TGTGCCAGCAGTTTATGGGGGGACACTGAAGCTTTCTTT,CASSLWGDTEAFF
TRBV23-1,TRBJ1-5,-,-,TGCGCCAGCAGTCGACAGGTACGTAGGGATCAGCCCCAGCATTTT,CASSRQVRRDQPQHF
TRBV14,TRBJ2-3,-,-,TGTGCCAGCAGCCATTTAGCGGAGATCACAGATACGCAGTATTTT,CASSHLAEITDTQYF
TRBV18,TRBJ1-3,TRBD1,-,TGTGCCAGCTCACCTCGACAGGGGGTCGACTCTGGAAACACCATATATTTT,CASSPRQGVDSGNTIYF
TRBV5-1,TRBJ1-4,TRBD1,-,TGCGCCAGCAGCCTCCTACGGACAGGGGATAATGAAAAACTGTTTTTT,CASSLLRTGDNEKLFF
TRBV9,TRBJ1-2,-,-,TGTGCCAGCAGCGCAAGTCCAGGGTTTGGCTACACCTTC,CASSASPGFGYTF
TRBV5-1,TRBJ2-1,-,few,TGCGCCAGCAGCTTGGCCGGCGCAGCAAGCGGGAATGAGCAGTTCTTC,CASSLAGAASGNEQFF
TRBV11-2,TRBJ2-7,-,-,TGTGCCAGCAGCTTTGAGGGTGGTTACGAGCAGTACTTC,CASSFEGGYEQYF
TRBV7-9,TRBJ1-2,TRBD1,-,TGTGCCATTCCGCGGGCAGGGGGAAACTATGGCTACACCTTC,CAIPRAGGNYGYTF
TRBV19,TRBJ1-6,-,-,TGTGCCAGTAGTACGCAGGGGAATTCACCCCTCCACTTT,CASSTQGNSPLHF
TRBV6-6,TRBJ1-6,TRBD1,-,TGTGCCAGCAGTTGGGACAGGGAGTATAATTCACCCCTCCACTTT,CASSWDREYNSPLHF
TRBV4-1,TRBJ2-7,TRBD2,few,TGCGCCAGCAGCCAGGGACTAGCGGGTTCATACGAGCAGTACTTC,CASSQGLAGSYEQYF
TRBV10-2,TRBJ2-3,-,-,TGCGCCAGCACCCAACAGGGCATGGCAGATACGCAGTATTTT,CASTQQGMADTQYF
TRBV27,TRBJ1-4,-,-,TGTGCCAGCAGTTTATACAGGGACGGTGAAAAACTGTTTTTT,CASSLYRDGEKLFF
TRBV18,TRBJ2-5,-,-,TGTGCCAGCTCACCCTCCAGCCAAGAGACCCAGTACTTC,CASSPSSQETQYF
TRBV30,TRBJ2-7,TRBD2,-,TGTGCCTGGAGTGTATTCCGGACTAGCGGGATTCCCTACGGGCAGTACTTC,CAWSVFRTSGIPYGQYF
TRBV27,TRBJ1-2,TRBD1,few,TGTGCCAGCAGTAAAGGCCGGGACAGGCATGGCTACACCTTC,CASSKGRDRHGYTF
TRBV5-6,TRBJ1-3,-,-,TGTGCCAGCAGCACCAGGGGTGGAGGAAACACCATATATTTT,CASSTRGGGNTIYF
TRBV5-4,TRBJ2-1,TRBD2,-,TGTGCCAGCAGCTTGGAGACTAGCCTAGATGAGCAGTTCTTC,CASSLETSLDEQFF
TRBV2,TRBJ2-2,TRBD2,-,TGTGCCAGCCTAGCGGGACTTTACACCGGGGAGCTGTTTTTT,CASLAGLYTGELFF
TRBV11-2,TRBJ2-7,-,-,TGTGCCAGCAGCTTAACCTACGAGCAGTACTTC,CASSLTYEQYF
TRBV12-5,TRBJ2-2,-,-,TGTGCTAGTGGTTCAAGGACATACAACACCGGGGAGCTGTTTTTT,CASGSRTYNTGELFF
TRBV18,TRBJ1-2,-,-,TGTGCCAGCTCACCGGGACTGAACTATGGCTACACCTTC,CASSPGLNYGYTF